These 5 T cell receptor beta chains originate from one sample sequenced in a study of T cell responses to AZD1222 COVID-19 vaccine. The assay was immunoSEQ multiplex PCR, and TCRdb's table has in-frame clones only and misses some. The table includes 150,000 or so clones, around 93% detected once. This sample comprised peripheral blood, obtained on day 0 of AZD1222 vaccination. These receptors all come from an adult in good health.

In its sample, this clone was seen once. The DNA of the CDR3 is TGTGCCAGCAGTGACCTTCGGGACAGGGGGTACGAGCAGTACTTC. Encoded protein: CASSDLRDRGYEQYF. The V and J genes are TRBV2 and TRBJ2-7; 11 positions match TRBD1. CDR3 length equals 15 residues. Germline CDR1 reads SNHLY; CDR2 reads FYNNEI. With V trimmed by 3 bases and J by 4 bases, 5 bases remained unmatched.

The V gene is TRBV7-9, the J gene TRBJ2-7; 11 bases are shared with TRBD1. CDR1 and CDR2 (germline): SEHNR, FQNEAQ (reference sequence). V shed 1 base and J 4 bases; nucleotides not matched to a gene: 3. The CDR3 consists of 15 residues. CDR3 residues: CASSLGDRGGYEQYF. DNA for the CDR3: TGTGCCAGCAGCTTAGGGGACAGGGGGGGTTACGAGCAGTACTTC.

This chain joins TRBV6-1 and TRBJ1-1; 9 bases are a match to TRBD1. The CDR3 extends over 17 amino acids. Looked up from germline, CDR1 is MNHNS and CDR2 is SASEGT. J gave up 7 bases and V 3 bases, and 15 bases lay outside the gene matches. As DNA, the CDR3 is TGTGCCAGCAGTGACGCTTCGATCGGACAGGGGCGGCGTGAAGCTTTCTTT. Its protein product is CASSDASIGQGRREAFF.

This chain uses TRBV10-3 with TRBJ1-5; possible D gene TRBD1, 5 bases. CDR1 and CDR2 from the germline V gene are ENHRY and SYGVKD. The CDR3 is 13 amino acids. With 5 bases removed from V and 5 bases from J, the gap between germline ends came to 10 bases. CDR3 nucleotides: TGTGCCATCAGTACCGGAGGGGATCAGCCCCAGCATTTT. Residues: CAISTGGDQPQHF.

CDR3 coding DNA: TGTGCCAGCAGTGTGGCCCTCCGAAACCCCCCCTACGAGCAGTACTTC. This translates into CASSVALRNPPYEQYF. The rearrangement joins TRBV2 to TRBJ2-7; no reliable D call. The CDR3 is 16 residues long. Trimming took off 4 bases at V and 2 bases at J, with 18 bases between the two ends. Per the germline V gene, CDR1 is SNHLY and CDR2 is FYNNEI.